Presented here are 23 T cell receptor beta chains from one specimen sequenced in a study. Clones were sequenced by immunoSEQ multiplex PCR, and TCRdb holds only the in-frame ones, with some missing. The table has around 49,000 clones, 80% to 95% seen once; the top ten hold over 8.5%. Sample: PBMCs. The source is a man in his forties or fifties with rheumatoid arthritis.

The rearrangement joins TRBV7-2 to TRBJ2-3; TRBD1 might be the D (6 bases). Trimming stripped 5 bases from V and 4 bases from J, with 10 bases between. The CDR3 has 13 amino acids. CDR1 is SGHTA, CDR2 FQGNSA, per germline. DNA of the CDR3: TGTGCCAGCAGCGTTGCAGGGGCAGATACGCAGTATTTT. Translated: CASSVAGADTQYF.

The chain couples TRBV6-6 to TRBJ1-1; D unresolved. The CDR3 loop spans 14 amino acids. Trimming shortened V by 5 bases and J by 2 bases, and 12 bases separated the two germline ends. CDR1 is MNHNY and CDR2 is SVGAGI in the germline V gene (reference sequence). The DNA of the CDR3 is TGTGCCAGCAGTGGGCCACAGTCTAACACTGAAGCTTTCTTT. Protein: CASSGPQSNTEAFF.

This chain uses TRBV6-5 with TRBJ1-2, with TRBD1 matching over 8 bases. In germline, CDR1 is MNHEY, CDR2 SVGAGI. The junction had 11 bases not matched to a gene; V was cut back by 8 bases and J by 6 bases. There are 14 residues in the CDR3. CDR3 DNA: TGTGCCAGCCGACCCGGACAGGGTATGGATGGCTACACCTTC. It yields the protein CASRPGQGMDGYTF.

This clone turned up a few times. This sequence joins TRBV5-6 and TRBJ1-2; TRBD1 is a possible D gene (6 bases). CDR3 length: 12 residues. V was trimmed by 2 bases and J by 8 bases, leaving 10 bases between them. Germline CDR1 is SGHDT and CDR2 is YYEEEE. The CDR3 is CASSLEGVGYTF. In DNA, the CDR3 is TGTGCCAGCAGCTTAGAGGGGGTGGGCTACACCTTC.

This clone was counted a single time. The chain employs TRBV18 and TRBJ1-2; D is undetermined. The CDR3 consists of 12 residues. Germline V gene sequence: CDR1 KGHSH, CDR2 LQKENI. The V and J ends lost 3 bases and 8 bases respectively, with 10 bases between them. The CDR3 loop reads CASSPGERGYTF. The DNA for the CDR3 is TGTGCCAGCTCACCCGGGGAGAGAGGCTACACCTTC.

This chain joins TRBV6-4 and TRBJ2-3; possible D gene TRBD1, 6 bases. Germline loops: CDR1 MRHNA, CDR2 SNTAGT. The CDR3 sequence is 14 residues long. The V and J ends lost 2 bases and 4 bases respectively, with 10 bases between them. The CDR3: CASSDLGAADTQYF. CDR3 nucleotides: TGTGCCAGCAGTGACCTGGGGGCAGCAGATACGCAGTATTTT.

This clone came up a few times. The genes are TRBV24-1 and TRBJ1-5; 8 nucleotides line up with TRBD1. Germline loops: CDR1 KGHDR, CDR2 SFDVKD. Trimming at V came to 9 bases and at J to 1 base, leaving 1 base not matched to a gene. The CDR3 sequence is 13 residues long. The DNA of the CDR3 is TGTGCCACCCAGGGGGCGAGCAATCAGCCCCAGCATTTT. It codes for CATQGASNQPQHF.

The chain employs TRBV7-9 and TRBJ1-1, with D possibly matching TRBD1 (6 bases). V dropped 0 bases and J dropped 2 bases, with 16 bases sitting between them. CDR3 length equals 17 residues. The germline CDR1 and CDR2 sequences are SEHNR and FQNEAQ (reference sequence). CDR3 nucleotides: TGTGCCAGCAGCTTAGCCCACCACAGGGCTGCAAACACTGAAGCTTTCTTT. Translation gives CASSLAHHRAANTEAFF.

This chain joins TRBV28 and TRBJ1-6; 7 bases map to TRBD1. Per the germline V gene, CDR1 is MDHEN and CDR2 is SYDVKM. Trimming at V came to 1 base and at J to 7 bases, leaving 7 bases not matched to a gene. The CDR3 sequence is 16 residues long. CDR3 sequence (DNA): TGTGCCAGCAGTTTATTAGGCCAGGGGGGGAATTCACCCCTCCACTTT. It encodes CASSLLGQGGNSPLHF. Full variable domain (rest looked up from reference TRBV28 and TRBJ1-6): DVKVTQSSRYLVKRTGEKVFLECVQDMDHENMFWYRQDPGLGLRLIYFSYDVKMKEKGDIPEGYSVSREKKERFSLILESASTNQTSMYLCASSLLGQGGNSPLHFGNGTRLTVT.

A few counts support this clone. In nucleotides, the CDR3 is TGCGCCAGCAGCTCGAGCCGGACAGGGGTGGGGTACACTGAAGCTTTCTTT. Translation gives CASSSSRTGVGYTEAFF. The chain uses TRBV5-1 and TRBJ1-1; TRBD1 matches 9 bases. CDR1 and CDR2 from the germline V gene are SGHRS and YFSETQ. Trimming removed 3 bases from V and 3 bases from J; junction bases left unmatched: 12. The CDR3 has 17 amino acids.

The chain is built from TRBV19 and TRBJ1-1; 8 bases align to TRBD1. V was clipped by 8 bases and J by 1 base; unmatched bases: 6. The CDR3 covers 14 residues. The germline CDR1 and CDR2 sequences are LNHDA and SQIVND (reference sequence). This CDR3 is CASQRDRQNTEAFF. The CDR3 coding sequence is TGTGCCAGTCAGAGGGACAGGCAGAACACTGAAGCTTTCTTT.

J is TRBJ1-4 and V is TRBV6-5; D is ambiguous. Trimming took off 5 bases at V and 11 bases at J, with 15 bases between the two ends. CDR3 length: 13 amino acids. The V gene's germline CDR1 is MNHEY and CDR2 SVGAGI. The CDR3 DNA sequence: TGTGCCAGCAGTCTCGGACCAAGTTCTAAACTGTTTTTT. Protein product: CASSLGPSSKLFF.

The chain links TRBV18 to TRBJ2-5; D could derive from TRBD1 or TRBD2 (6 bases each). This CDR3 has 15 amino acids. V lost 4 bases to trimming and J lost 4 bases, with 16 bases between them. The V gene's germline CDR1 is KGHSH and CDR2 LQKENI. In nucleotides, the CDR3 is TGTGCCAGCTCACTTTCCGGGGGCGCGGGAGAGACCCAGTACTTC. It encodes CASSLSGGAGETQYF.

This chain uses TRBV11-2 with TRBJ2-1; 9 positions agree with TRBD1. CDR3 size: 19 residues. In germline, CDR1 is SGHAT, CDR2 FQNNGV. After removal of 2 bases from V and 5 bases from J, the junction contained 16 bases not matched to a gene. The CDR3: CASSLRAIQGAHVDNEQFF. For the CDR3, the DNA is TGTGCCAGCAGCTTAAGGGCCATACAGGGGGCGCACGTGGACAATGAGCAGTTCTTC.

This chain connects TRBV4-2 to TRBJ1-1; 8 nucleotides line up with TRBD1. Germline values: CDR1 LGHNA, CDR2 YNFKEQ. V shed 0 bases and J 10 bases; nucleotides not matched to a gene: 10. This CDR3 is 15 amino acids long. CDR3 DNA: TGTGCCAGCAGCCAAGAGAGGACAGGGCTTATTGGAGCTTTCTTT. This encodes CASSQERTGLIGAFF.

The rearrangement uses TRBV23-1 and TRBJ2-5; a possible D gene is TRBD1 (6 bases). TRBV23-1 is given ORF status, its function remaining uncertain. Trimming stripped 0 bases from V and 5 bases from J, with 16 bases between. This CDR3 has 16 amino acids. The CDR3 DNA reads TGCGCCAGCAGTCAATCGTATACAGGGTATGGGGAGACCCAGTACTTC. Amino acids: CASSQSYTGYGETQYF.

CDR3 coding DNA: TGTGCCACCAGTGCCCGAGACAACACAGATACGCAGTATTTT. Its protein is CATSARDNTDTQYF. The V gene is TRBV24-1, the J gene TRBJ2-3, with D uncertain. Germline V gene lookup returns CDR1 KGHDR and CDR2 SFDVKD. CDR3 length equals 14 residues. Trimming left V 5 bases short and J 2 bases short, with 10 bases between.

The V and J genes are TRBV30 and TRBJ2-7; D may match TRBD1 or TRBD2 (5 bases each). The CDR3 loop spans 16 amino acids. The germline gives CDR1 GTSNPN, CDR2 SVGIG (reference sequence). Trimming removed 0 bases at V and 5 bases at J, with 20 bases between. CDR3 coding DNA: TGTGCCTGGAGTGTACCCGGAGAGATCCGGGACCACGAGCAGTACTTC. As protein: CAWSVPGEIRDHEQYF.

The chain combines TRBV5-8 with TRBJ2-1; tentatively, D is TRBD2 (6 bases). V dropped 0 bases and J dropped 0 bases, with 19 bases sitting between them. The length of the CDR3 is 19 residues. Germline V gene data show CDR1 as SGHTS and CDR2 as YDEGEE. CDR3 in amino acids: CASSLAAGSRGSSYNEQFF. The CDR3 bases are TGTGCCAGCAGCTTGGCCGCGGGATCGCGAGGGAGCTCCTACAATGAGCAGTTCTTC.

The chain links TRBV5-8 to TRBJ2-2; 8 bases map to TRBD1. The germline CDR1 and CDR2 sequences are SGHTS and YDEGEE. This CDR3 is 14 amino acids long. The J segment lost 7 bases and the V segment lost 2 bases, leaving 4 bases of the junction unmatched. The CDR3 spells CASSLQGDDGELFF. The CDR3 DNA reads as TGTGCCAGCAGCTTACAGGGGGATGACGGGGAGCTGTTTTTT.

The chain uses TRBV20-1 and TRBJ1-2; D is possibly TRBD1 (5 bases). Germline V gives CDR1 DFQATT, CDR2 SNEGSKA (reference sequence). The CDR3 runs to 11 residues. Trimming removed 6 bases at V and 1 base at J, with 6 bases between. This chain's CDR3 is CSAQDNYGYTF. Here the CDR3 DNA reads TGCAGTGCACAGGATAACTATGGCTACACCTTC.

This chain connects TRBV4-3 to TRBJ1-1, with D unclear. CDR3 length: 13 amino acids. CDR1 LGHNA and CDR2 YSLEER come from the germline V gene. V shed 0 bases and J shed 3 bases, with 5 bases lying between them. The CDR3 DNA is TGCGCCAGCAGCCAAGACTCTGACACTGAAGCTTTCTTT. It is translated as CASSQDSDTEAFF.

V gene TRBV3-1 (or the pseudogene TRBV3-2) combines with J gene TRBJ1-5; 7 bases are a match to TRBD1. V trimming: 3 bases; J trimming: 2 bases; junction bases outside the gene matches: 7. CDR1 is LGHDT and CDR2 is YNNKEL in the germline V gene (reference sequence). This CDR3 has 16 amino acids. The CDR3 is CASSQAGQAGNQPQHF. DNA for the CDR3: TGTGCCAGCAGCCAGGCAGGACAGGCTGGCAATCAGCCCCAGCATTTT.